Listed below are T cell receptor beta chains from one sample, sequenced in a study of blood T cells in healthy people across ages. TCRdb processed the 5' RACE reads anew with MiXCR; each CDR3 protein has one entry. The data contain 1.5 million to 2 million distinct CDR3 sequences, roughly 30% of them singletons. Sequenced sample: blood. The receptors shown here come from a woman aged 25 to 39 in good health. The CDR3 runs from the conserved cysteine through the conserved F or W. A D gene is named only where the DNA matches it firmly. Some rows mark clone size as missing; the rest say once, few, many or name a class of expanded clone.

j_call v_call clone_size d_call cdr3_aa cdr3_nt
TRBJ2-1 TRBV3-1 once . CVSMQRTTDNEQFF TGTGTCAGCATGCAGCGGACAACCGACAATGAGCAGTTCTTC
TRBJ2-4 TRBV20-1 few . CSARDHRGYIQYF TGCAGTGCTAGAGATCATCGGGGGTACATTCAGTACTTC
TRBJ1-5 TRBV28 . TRBD1 CASTLLGQGSNQPQHF TGTGCCAGCACCCTCTTGGGACAGGGAAGCAATCAGCCCCAGCATTTT
TRBJ2-5 TRBV27 . . CASSLGMAKTQYF TGTGCCAGCAGTTTAGGGATGGCGAAGACCCAGTACTTC
TRBJ2-5 TRBV20-1 . . CSARDPDQETQYF TGCAGTGCTAGAGATCCAGATCAAGAGACCCAGTACTTC
TRBJ2-7 TRBV12-3/TRBV12-4 . TRBD2 CASGPAGPAYEQYF TGTGCCAGCGGGCCAGCGGGACCTGCCTACGAGCAGTACTTC
TRBJ1-2 TRBV20-1 . . CSASGPRDGYTF TGCAGTGCTTCCGGCCCGCGGGACGGCTACACCTTC
TRBJ2-5 TRBV12-3/TRBV12-4 few . CASNVDPPETQYF TGTGCCAGCAATGTGGACCCCCCCGAGACCCAGTACTTC
TRBJ1-1 TRBV5-1 few . CASNPGQGEAFF TGCGCCAGCAATCCCGGGCAGGGTGAAGCTTTCTTT
TRBJ2-5 TRBV20-1 few TRBD2 CSAGTSGGWEETQYF TGCAGTGCCGGGACTAGCGGGGGGTGGGAAGAGACCCAGTACTTC
TRBJ2-5 TRBV29-1 many . CSVEDWQGGATQYF TGCAGCGTTGAAGACTGGCAGGGAGGCGCGACCCAGTACTTC
TRBJ1-2 TRBV7-9 many . CASSLSPFYGYTF TGTGCCAGCAGCTTATCACCTTTCTATGGCTACACCTTC
TRBJ2-1 TRBV10-2 . . CASSEWGTYNEQFF TGCGCCAGCAGTGAGTGGGGAACCTACAATGAGCAGTTCTTC
TRBJ1-1 TRBV20-1 many . CSASRNTEAFF TGCAGTGCTAGCCGAAACACTGAAGCTTTCTTT
TRBJ2-1 TRBV12-3/TRBV12-4 few TRBD2 CASSHGGGGVYNEQFF TGTGCCAGCAGTCACGGGGGCGGGGGGGTCTACAATGAGCAGTTCTTC
TRBJ2-7 TRBV20-1 . TRBD2 CSARLAGAAYEQYF TGCAGTGCTAGACTAGCGGGAGCTGCCTACGAGCAGTACTTC
TRBJ1-6 TRBV2 few TRBD1 CASSERSGGDSPLHF TGTGCCAGCAGTGAAAGGTCAGGGGGAGACTCACCCCTCCACTTT
TRBJ2-7 TRBV20-1 . TRBD2 CSATPSGRWGEQYF TGCAGTGCTACTCCTAGCGGGAGATGGGGCGAGCAGTACTTC
TRBJ1-2 TRBV6-5 many . CASSYSTQGYGYTF TGTGCCAGCAGTTACTCGACGCAGGGCTATGGCTACACCTTC
TRBJ1-4 TRBV18 . . CASSRMFENEKLFF TGTGCCAGCTCTCGCATGTTCGAGAATGAAAAACTGTTTTTT
TRBJ2-7 TRBV29-1 many TRBD2 CSVEDFASGTYEQYF TGCAGCGTTGAAGATTTTGCTAGCGGAACCTACGAGCAGTACTTC
TRBJ2-3 TRBV6-5 many . CASSYEGQTTQYF TGTGCCAGCAGTTACGAAGGGCAGACTACGCAGTATTTT
TRBJ2-7 TRBV7-9 . . CASSLFIQGSPYEQYF TGTGCCAGCAGCTTATTTATACAGGGCTCTCCCTACGAGCAGTACTTC
TRBJ2-7 TRBV2 many . CASSGWGPWYF TGTGCCAGCAGTGGGTGGGGCCCCTGGTACTTC
TRBJ1-2 TRBV18 . . CASSPAQDLYYGYTF TGTGCCAGCTCACCTGCACAAGACCTTTACTATGGCTACACCTTC
TRBJ1-2 TRBV12-3/TRBV12-4 . . CASSLFGTPYGYTF TGTGCCAGCAGTCTTTTCGGGACACCCTATGGCTACACCTTC
TRBJ2-7 TRBV4-3 many TRBD1 CASSQVDRGTYEQYF TGCGCCAGCAGCCAGGTAGACAGGGGGACCTACGAGCAGTACTTC
TRBJ2-3 TRBV7-3 many . CASSLTQSDTDTQYF TGTGCCAGCAGCTTAACGCAGAGTGACACAGATACGCAGTATTTT
TRBJ1-5 TRBV7-2 once TRBD1 CASSLAGQGRVQPQHF TGTGCCAGCAGCTTAGCGGGACAGGGAAGGGTTCAGCCCCAGCATTTT
TRBJ2-2 TRBV7-2 few . CASVRTLNTGELFF TGTGCCAGCGTACGGACCTTGAACACCGGGGAGCTGTTTTTT
TRBJ1-1 TRBV5-5 . . CASSLATVGGKGVEAFF TGTGCCAGCAGCTTGGCCACGGTTGGGGGCAAGGGCGTTGAAGCTTTCTTT
TRBJ2-3 TRBV29-1 . . CSVETSGRTDTQYF TGCAGCGTTGAGACTTCCGGGCGGACAGATACGCAGTATTTT
TRBJ2-1 TRBV12-3/TRBV12-4 . TRBD2 CASSLRGALWNEQFF TGTGCCAGCAGTCTGCGGGGGGCGTTGTGGAATGAGCAGTTCTTC
TRBJ1-2 TRBV10-3 few TRBD1 CAISLPPGQGYGYTF TGTGCCATCAGCCTTCCTCCGGGACAGGGATATGGCTACACCTTC
TRBJ2-1 TRBV5-1 many TRBD2 CASSLSAGGYEQFF TGCGCCAGCAGCTTATCAGCGGGAGGCTATGAGCAGTTCTTC
TRBJ2-5 TRBV3-1 few . CASSQAEPSRQETQYF TGTGCCAGCAGCCAAGCAGAGCCGTCGCGGCAAGAGACCCAGTACTTC
TRBJ1-2 TRBV29-1 . . CSVGGGGYGYTF TGCAGCGTTGGTGGCGGTGGCTATGGCTACACCTTC
TRBJ2-7 TRBV4-1 many TRBD2 CASSQVLGRGFYEQYF TGCGCCAGCAGCCAAGTACTCGGGAGGGGGTTTTACGAGCAGTACTTC
TRBJ2-1 TRBV7-9 few . CASSPSGLRAYNEQFF TGTGCCAGCAGCCCGTCGGGACTTCGGGCCTACAATGAGCAGTTCTTC
TRBJ2-3 TRBV5-1 few TRBD2 CASSFTSGRTATDTQYF TGCGCCAGCAGCTTTACTAGCGGGAGAACGGCCACAGATACGCAGTATTTT
TRBJ2-1 TRBV5-1 few TRBD2 CASSGQLAGGNEQFF TGCGCCAGCAGCGGCCAACTAGCGGGAGGGAATGAGCAGTTCTTC
TRBJ2-1 TRBV12-3/TRBV12-4 . . CASSRDLQYNEQFF TGTGCCAGCAGCCGGGACTTACAATACAATGAGCAGTTCTTC
TRBJ2-3 TRBV5-1 few . CASSLGTDAGTDTQYF TGCGCCAGCAGCTTGGGAACGGACGCCGGCACAGATACGCAGTATTTT
TRBJ1-5 TRBV20-1 . . CSAGRRNPNQPQHF TGCAGTGCCGGCCGACGGAACCCAAATCAGCCCCAGCATTTT
TRBJ2-1 TRBV13 few . CASSRDTGTEQFF TGTGCCAGCAGCCGAGACACAGGGACTGAGCAGTTCTTC
TRBJ2-7 TRBV18 . TRBD2 CASSPAPGLAEQYF TGTGCCAGCTCACCAGCTCCTGGACTAGCCGAGCAGTACTTC
TRBJ1-1 TRBV20-1 . . CSATEAFF TGCAGTGCTACGGAAGCTTTCTTT
TRBJ2-7 TRBV20-1 many TRBD2 CSAAPRREGLDEQYF TGCAGTGCCGCCCCCAGGCGGGAGGGCCTTGATGAGCAGTACTTC
TRBJ2-2 TRBV20-1 . TRBD2 CSALGASGALANTGELFF TGCAGTGCTTTAGGGGCTAGCGGGGCCCTAGCGAACACCGGGGAGCTGTTTTTT
TRBJ1-1 TRBV12-3/TRBV12-4 . . CASSLITWTVNTEAFF TGTGCCAGCAGCCTTATCACCTGGACAGTGAACACTGAAGCTTTCTTT
TRBJ1-2 TRBV6-5 . . CASTRAQRGGYTF TGTGCCAGCACTAGGGCACAGCGAGGTGGCTACACCTTC
TRBJ2-1 TRBV5-5 . TRBD1 CASSLVYGTGMGKQFF TGTGCCAGCAGCTTGGTCTATGGGACAGGGATGGGTAAGCAGTTCTTC
TRBJ2-7 TRBV6-5 . . CASSSAGRDRAYEQYF TGTGCCAGCAGTTCCGCTGGGAGGGACAGAGCCTACGAGCAGTACTTC
TRBJ2-1 TRBV6-2/TRBV6-3 . . CASSSSGHSGNEQFF TGTGCCAGCAGTTCCTCGGGACATAGCGGGAATGAGCAGTTCTTC
TRBJ2-5 TRBV28 few TRBD2 CASSFPVAGGLRETQYF TGTGCCAGCAGTTTTCCAGTGGCGGGGGGATTACGAGAGACCCAGTACTTC
TRBJ2-1 TRBV6-5 many . CASSYSGNSEQFF TGTGCCAGCAGTTACTCGGGTAATAGTGAGCAGTTCTTC